Listed below are T cell receptor beta chains from one sample, sequenced in a study of T cell repertoires in cytomegalovirus infection. These receptors have no identified antigens. TCRdb fed the reads into MiXCR, producing one record per CDR3 protein. The profile shows roughly 68,000 distinct CDR3 sequences, 20% to 25% of them singletons. Specimen: PBMCs, sequenced either directly or after in vitro stimulation (not recorded which). These receptors came from a human donor in good health (CMV status not recorded). Some clones in this sample may be carry-over from other donors' samples. Both conserved end residues are part of each CDR3. A D gene is named only where the DNA matches it firmly. Where a row states a size, it is once, few, many or the class of an expanded clone; other rows omit it.

CDR3nt,CDR3aa,j_gene,d_gene,abundance,v_gene
TGTGCCAGCAGCCCGACAGGACAAGAGACCCAGTACTTC,CASSPTGQETQYF,TRBJ2-5,.,many,TRBV28
TGTGCCAGTAGTGCGAGGGACAGGACCCACTTGGGCTATGGCTACACCTTC,CASSARDRTHLGYGYTF,TRBJ1-2,TRBD1,.,TRBV19
TGTGCCAGCAGGGGGACAGGAACGACCACTGAAGCTTTCTTT,CASRGTGTTTEAFF,TRBJ1-1,TRBD1,once,TRBV6-2/TRBV6-3
TGTGCCAGCAGCGCGGAACCGAGGGGTTACTTGAACACTGAAGCTTTCTTT,CASSAEPRGYLNTEAFF,TRBJ1-1,.,once,TRBV7-9
TGTGCCAGTAGTCTACAGGGTCAGGAAAAACTGTTTTTT,CASSLQGQEKLFF,TRBJ1-4,.,.,TRBV19
TGTGCCAGCAGCCTTAAGGGGAGGGAAATACGCAGGCAGTATTTT,CASSLKGREIRRQYF,TRBJ2-3,TRBD2,many,TRBV7-2
TGTGCCAGCAGCTTTTCGGGGCCGAACAATGAGCAGTTCTTC,CASSFSGPNNEQFF,TRBJ2-1,.,.,TRBV5-6
TGTGCCAGCAGCTCCGGACTAGCGGGAAACAATGAGCAGTTCTTC,CASSSGLAGNNEQFF,TRBJ2-1,TRBD2,many,TRBV7-9
TGTGCCAGCAGTTTGGAGACTATTCAGCGGGTGGATGAGCAGTTCTTC,CASSLETIQRVDEQFF,TRBJ2-1,.,.,TRBV12-3/TRBV12-4
TGTGCCAGCAGCCTCGGGACAGGGGGCTCCCGCTATGGCTACACCTTC,CASSLGTGGSRYGYTF,TRBJ1-2,TRBD1,many,TRBV7-2
TGTGCCAGCAGCTTGTCCAGCGGGAGCACCGGGGAGCTGTTTTTT,CASSLSSGSTGELFF,TRBJ2-2,TRBD2,few,TRBV7-2
TGTGCCTGGCGGGGGAGCACTGAAGCTTTCTTT,CAWRGSTEAFF,TRBJ1-1,.,.,TRBV30
TGTGCCAGCAGCCCACGGGAGCCCTACAATGAGCAGTTCTTC,CASSPREPYNEQFF,TRBJ2-1,.,once,TRBV7-2
TGTGCCAGCACAGTAAGGCCCACAGGGGGCATCGGTGCTGAAGCTTTCTTT,CASTVRPTGGIGAEAFF,TRBJ1-1,TRBD1,.,TRBV6-5
TGTGCCAGCAGCTGGCTAGCGGGATACTCCTACGAGCAGTACTTC,CASSWLAGYSYEQYF,TRBJ2-7,TRBD2,many,TRBV7-2
TGTGCCAGCAGCTTAGACAGCTACAATGAGCAGTTCTTC,CASSLDSYNEQFF,TRBJ2-1,.,many,TRBV7-2
TGTGCCAGCAGCTTCTGGCCAGGGATGAACACTGAAGCTTTCTTT,CASSFWPGMNTEAFF,TRBJ1-1,.,many,TRBV7-8
TGTGCCAGGAACATGGCGAACGGGGTAGTTACTGAAAAACTGTTTTTT,CARNMANGVVTEKLFF,TRBJ1-4,.,many,TRBV7-9
TGTGCCAGCAGCTTAGGGGGTGCGGGAGGAGTTAATGAGCAGTTCTTC,CASSLGGAGGVNEQFF,TRBJ2-1,TRBD2,few,TRBV7-3
TGTGCCAGCAGTTCTGAACGGATTCGTGAGACCCAGTACTTC,CASSSERIRETQYF,TRBJ2-5,.,many,TRBV12-3/TRBV12-4
TGTGCCAGTAGTATTGGGCCCCAGGGGCTCTATGGCTACACCTTC,CASSIGPQGLYGYTF,TRBJ1-2,.,few,TRBV19
TGCAGTGCTCGAAAACAAGAGACCCAGTACTTC,CSARKQETQYF,TRBJ2-5,.,.,TRBV20-1
TGCGCCAGCAGCCAAGCCAGCGGGAGGGTCACAGATACGCAGTATTTT,CASSQASGRVTDTQYF,TRBJ2-3,TRBD2,.,TRBV4-1
TGTGCCAGCAGCTTAGGCGGGACTACTTACAATGAGCAGTTCTTC,CASSLGGTTYNEQFF,TRBJ2-1,TRBD2,.,TRBV7-2
TGCGCCAGCAGCCAAGGGCTAGCGGGAGTTGAGAACATTCAGTACTTC,CASSQGLAGVENIQYF,TRBJ2-4,TRBD2,.,TRBV4-3
TGTGCCAGCAGCCCAAAAGCGGGAGGGTCCACAGATACGCAGTATTTT,CASSPKAGGSTDTQYF,TRBJ2-3,TRBD2,.,TRBV9
TGTGCCAGCTTATCGTCAGGGTTGACCCAGTACTTC,CASLSSGLTQYF,TRBJ2-5,.,.,TRBV6-8
TGTGCCAGCAGCCCGGGGGCGGCTAATGAAAAACTGTTTTTT,CASSPGAANEKLFF,TRBJ1-4,.,.,TRBV6-6
TGTGCCAGCAGTCCATCTAACGTAGCCAAAAACATTCAGTACTTC,CASSPSNVAKNIQYF,TRBJ2-4,.,.,TRBV6-4
TGTGCCAGCAGCTTAGAAGTGAACACCGGGGAGCTGTTTTTT,CASSLEVNTGELFF,TRBJ2-2,.,many,TRBV7-2
TGTGCCAGCAGTGGGGGGTTTACTTTCGGGGAGACCCAGTACTTC,CASSGGFTFGETQYF,TRBJ2-5,.,.,TRBV12-3/TRBV12-4
TGTGCCAGCAGCCGCAACGGGATGGGGACACTACCCAATCAGCCCCAGCATTTT,CASSRNGMGTLPNQPQHF,TRBJ1-5,.,.,TRBV12-3/TRBV12-4
TGCAGTGCTAGAGATTCGGGTACAGGGTCGCAGGCTGAAGCTTTCTTT,CSARDSGTGSQAEAFF,TRBJ1-1,.,.,TRBV20-1
TGCAGTGCTAGTCGGTCTAGCGGGAGGACAGATACGCAGTATTTT,CSASRSSGRTDTQYF,TRBJ2-3,TRBD2,once,TRBV20-1
TGTGCCAGCAGTTACCTAACTAGCGGTCGGCAGTACTTC,CASSYLTSGRQYF,TRBJ2-7,TRBD2,many,TRBV12-3/TRBV12-4
TGTGCCAGCAGTTTATCGAGTCAGGAAGATACGCAGTATTTT,CASSLSSQEDTQYF,TRBJ2-3,.,.,TRBV27
TGTGCCAGCAGCCAAACTAGCGGAGCGTACCAAGAGACCCAGTACTTC,CASSQTSGAYQETQYF,TRBJ2-5,TRBD2,many,TRBV12-3/TRBV12-4
TGTGCCAGCAGGGTGGGGTGGGACAGGGTCAATGAGCAGTTCTTC,CASRVGWDRVNEQFF,TRBJ2-1,TRBD1,once,TRBV5-4
TGTGCCAGCAGCTTGTTGTCGGGGGGCAATCAGCCCCAGCATTTT,CASSLLSGGNQPQHF,TRBJ1-5,.,many,TRBV7-2
TGTGCCAGCAGCTTAGCGCTCACAGGCGGCGGGCCTGATGAGCAGTTCTTC,CASSLALTGGGPDEQFF,TRBJ2-1,.,.,TRBV7-4
TGTGCCAGCAGCCGCACCCCTTTGGGAGGGGCGGTGGGGGAGACCCAGTACTTC,CASSRTPLGGAVGETQYF,TRBJ2-5,TRBD2,.,TRBV6-1
TGTGCCAGCAGCGACAGTTATAGCGGGAGTCGGGAGACCCAGTACTTC,CASSDSYSGSRETQYF,TRBJ2-5,TRBD2,.,TRBV6-8
TGTGCCACCCGAGGATCCGGGACTGAAGCTTTCTTT,CATRGSGTEAFF,TRBJ1-1,.,.,TRBV28
TGTGCCAGCAAGGAATCGGGTGATACGCAGTATTTT,CASKESGDTQYF,TRBJ2-3,.,few,TRBV2
TGCGCCAGCAGCCCCAGAGGGGCGGGGCTAGAAATGGAGGAAAAACTGTTTTTT,CASSPRGAGLEMEEKLFF,TRBJ1-4,.,.,TRBV4-1
TGTGCCAGCAGGTTATACAATGAGCAGTTCTTC,CASRLYNEQFF,TRBJ2-1,.,few,TRBV5-6
TGTGCCAGCAGTTACATAGGGGGGGGAGAGACCCAGTACTTC,CASSYIGGGETQYF,TRBJ2-5,.,.,TRBV6-8
TGTGCCAGCAGCCCGGCGGGGTTCGGGCAGCCCCAGCATTTT,CASSPAGFGQPQHF,TRBJ1-5,.,many,TRBV7-2
TGTGCCAGCATTTGGGGAAGCTCTGGAAACACCATATATTTT,CASIWGSSGNTIYF,TRBJ1-3,.,.,TRBV2
TGTGCCAGCAGCAACTCCGGGACTAGCGGCCCAGAGACCCAGTACTTC,CASSNSGTSGPETQYF,TRBJ2-5,TRBD2,few,TRBV5-4
TGTGCCAGCAGTTACTCGAGGAACACCATATATTTT,CASSYSRNTIYF,TRBJ1-3,.,.,TRBV6-2/TRBV6-3
TGTGCCAGCAGTTACGAAGGGGGGAGCTCCTACGAGCAGTACTTC,CASSYEGGSSYEQYF,TRBJ2-7,.,.,TRBV6-2/TRBV6-3
TGTGCCAGCAGTTTATATAGGACAGGGAACACTGAAGCTTTCTTT,CASSLYRTGNTEAFF,TRBJ1-1,TRBD1,many,TRBV12-3/TRBV12-4
TGTGCCAGCAGCTCTAACAGGGAGCAGGCCCAGTACTTC,CASSSNREQAQYF,TRBJ2-5,.,many,TRBV7-2
TGTGCCAGCAGCTTCGGACAGAAGAACACTGAAGCTTTCTTT,CASSFGQKNTEAFF,TRBJ1-1,.,many,TRBV5-4
TGTGCCAGCAGTTTAGCGGGAGCCAAAAACATTCAGTACTTC,CASSLAGAKNIQYF,TRBJ2-4,.,few,TRBV28
TGTGCCAGCAGCCAGACAGGACCTCTCCAAGGAGCTTTCTTT,CASSQTGPLQGAFF,TRBJ1-1,.,.,TRBV6-6
TGCAGCGCAAAAGGGGGGGGCGGGTTCCAAGAGACCCAGTACTTC,CSAKGGGGFQETQYF,TRBJ2-5,.,.,TRBV29-1
TGTGCCAGCAGTCTAACAGGGGCAGGGGGAAACACCATATATTTT,CASSLTGAGGNTIYF,TRBJ1-3,TRBD1,few,TRBV12-3/TRBV12-4